This entry features one T cell receptor beta chain sequence. This sample is part of a study of blood T cell repertoires in COVID-19. Study background: The United States, Italy and Spain were the sources of the acute and convalescent COVID-19 samples. T cells, B-cell-depleted T cells, or PBMCs supplied cDNA or gDNA.

Only in-frame clones appear in the TCRdb table, and some are missing; sequencing was by immunoSEQ multiplex PCR. The repertoire holds some 220,000 clones, with more than 70% as singletons. This CDR3 is built from 16 residues. V was pared by 3 bases and J by 4 bases, with 17 bases between. The germline V gene has CDR1 MNHNS and CDR2 SASEGT. The chain carries TRBV6-1 and TRBJ2-3; possible D gene TRBD1, 5 bases. The material sequenced was peripheral blood. This clonotype was sampled from a human donor in a cohort sampled during active COVID-19. CDR3 sequence: CASSDWAGRPADTQYF. The CDR3 DNA follows: TGTGCCAGCAGTGATTGGGCAGGGCGGCCAGCAGATACGCAGTATTTT.